Presented here are 9 T cell receptor beta chains from one specimen sequenced in a study of CD8+ T cells in alopecia areata. Extraction of RNA preceded its reverse transcription into cDNA, which served as the sequencing template. Generated by immunoSEQ multiplex PCR, the TCRdb table keeps only in-frame clones and is missing some. This table has approximately 140,000 clones, 70% to 90% appearing once. Treatment here: oral pan-JAK inhibitor, 5-10 mg twice daily. The sample here was CD8+ T cells sorted from blood, taken at week 4, from a patient treated with tofacitinib. These TCRs come from a human donor with alopecia areata.

The chain employs TRBV5-4 and TRBJ2-5, with D perhaps matching TRBD1 or TRBD2 (5 bases each). The germline V gene encodes CDR1 SGHNT and CDR2 YYREEE (reference sequence). The CDR3 loop spans 15 amino acids. V lost 0 bases and J 1 base, leaving 10 bases between the germline ends. CDR3 in DNA: TGTGCCAGCAGCTTGGTTGGGGGTGGCCAAGAGACCCAGTACTTC. Its protein product is CASSLVGGGQETQYF.

The V call is TRBV11-2, the J call TRBJ2-3; D uncertain. Trimming pared 4 bases from V and 2 bases from J, leaving 13 bases between. Germline lookup yields CDR1 SGHAT and CDR2 FQNNGV. The CDR3 sequence is 15 residues long. The CDR3 DNA reads as TGTGCCAGCAGCTCTGGGAACAAAGACACAGATACGCAGTATTTT. It yields the protein CASSSGNKDTDTQYF.

CDR3 sequence: CSVEDGGAINEQFF. The CDR3 DNA follows: TGCAGCGTTGAAGATGGCGGGGCGATCAATGAGCAGTTCTTC. The chain uses TRBV29-1 and TRBJ2-1; D is perhaps TRBD2 (6 bases). Germline V gene sequence: CDR1 SQVTM, CDR2 ANQGSEA. The V end lost 0 bases, the J end lost 6 bases, and 12 bases lay between the germline ends. This CDR3 is 14 amino acids long.

The chain recombines TRBV27 with TRBJ2-1; a weak D match, TRBD2 (6 bases). This CDR3 comprises 14 residues. V was pared by 3 bases and J by 7 bases, with 13 bases between. Germline V lookup: CDR1 MNHEY, CDR2 SMNVEV (reference sequence). The CDR3 bases are TGTGCCAGCAGTTTGGGCGGGGTACCTAATGAGCAGTTCTTC. Translated: CASSLGGVPNEQFF.

The V call is TRBV2, the J call TRBJ2-1; no reliable D call. The germline CDR1 and CDR2 sequences are SNHLY and FYNNEI. V gave up 4 bases and J gave up 0 bases, with 10 bases separating them. The CDR3 runs to 15 residues. The CDR3 sequence: CASSVTFSSYNEQFF. The CDR3 coding sequence is TGTGCCAGCAGTGTAACATTTAGCTCCTACAATGAGCAGTTCTTC.

This chain's CDR3 is CASSPETDSLYEQYF. The CDR3 DNA sequence: TGTGCCAGCTCACCAGAGACCGACAGCTTATACGAGCAGTACTTC. The genes are TRBV18 and TRBJ2-7; tentatively, D is TRBD1 (5 bases). Per germline, CDR1 KGHSH and CDR2 LQKENI. V dropped 2 bases and J dropped 4 bases, with 15 bases sitting between them. This CDR3 is built from 15 residues. The whole variable domain, filled in from reference TRBV18 and TRBJ2-7, reads NAGVMQNPRHLVRRRGQEARLRCSPMKGHSHVYWYRQLPEEGLKFMVYLQKENIIDESGMPKERFSAEFPKEGPSILRIQQVVRGDSAAYFCASSPETDSLYEQYFGPGTRLTVT.

This sequence joins TRBV14 and TRBJ2-3; 7 bases map to TRBD1. Unmatched junction bases numbered 3, after V lost 3 bases and J lost 6 bases. This CDR3 contains 13 residues. CDR1 is SGHDN, CDR2 FVKESK, per germline. The CDR3 DNA sequence: TGTGCCAGCAGCCACCCAGGGGGTGATACGCAGTATTTT. Its protein product is CASSHPGGDTQYF.

V usage is TRBV29-1 and J usage is TRBJ2-7, with 9 positions matching TRBD1. Looked up from germline, CDR1 is SQVTM and CDR2 is ANQGSEA. The CDR3 spans 12 residues. Trimming cost V 6 bases and J 5 bases; bases outside gene matches: 5. CDR3 nucleotide sequence: TGCAGCGTGGGGACAGGGAGCAACGAGCAGTACTTC. This encodes CSVGTGSNEQYF.

V usage is TRBV5-4 and J usage is TRBJ2-7; the D call may be TRBD1 or TRBD2 (6 bases each). The CDR3 is 14 amino acids. V was pared by 4 bases and J by 7 bases, with 18 bases between. CDR1 and CDR2 from the germline V gene are SGHNT and YYREEE (reference sequence). The CDR3 DNA sequence: TGTGCCAGCAGCAGGGGGGACACCGGCTGGGAGCAGTACTTC. Translating it yields CASSRGDTGWEQYF.